This TCR beta chain was recovered during a study of cytomegalovirus exposure and HLA in healthy donors. About the research overall: Among around 180 million T cells, an earlier analysis found roughly 120 million unique TCR beta sequences. Study-wide results and caveats: Researchers left out some V segments, among them TRBV6-2 and TRBV6-3, as indistinguishable. What TCR beta sequences reportedly achieved was accurate prediction of HLA-A and HLA-B alleles in most subjects.

Turning to this clone: What it binds is unknown.

Primers included in the PCR were 60 Vbeta and 13 Jbeta primers. The protocol was immunoSEQ multiplex PCR, while the TCRdb copy is restricted to in-frame clones and leaves out a portion. The sample yields about 160,000 clones, 70% to 80% seen once. This CDR3 has 16 residues. Per the germline V gene, CDR1 is SGHVS and CDR2 is FQNEAQ. The V and J ends lost 0 bases and 0 bases, in that order; junction bases with no gene match: 4. Sequencing was done on a sample of PBMCs. The chain couples TRBV7-8 to TRBJ2-7; 8 nucleotides match TRBD2. The clonotype comes from a man between 35 and 55 years old in good health and CMV-seronegative. The CDR3 nucleotides read TGTGCCAGCAGCTTAGCCGCGGGAGGTTACTCCTACGAGCAGTACTTC. Its protein is CASSLAAGGYSYEQYF.